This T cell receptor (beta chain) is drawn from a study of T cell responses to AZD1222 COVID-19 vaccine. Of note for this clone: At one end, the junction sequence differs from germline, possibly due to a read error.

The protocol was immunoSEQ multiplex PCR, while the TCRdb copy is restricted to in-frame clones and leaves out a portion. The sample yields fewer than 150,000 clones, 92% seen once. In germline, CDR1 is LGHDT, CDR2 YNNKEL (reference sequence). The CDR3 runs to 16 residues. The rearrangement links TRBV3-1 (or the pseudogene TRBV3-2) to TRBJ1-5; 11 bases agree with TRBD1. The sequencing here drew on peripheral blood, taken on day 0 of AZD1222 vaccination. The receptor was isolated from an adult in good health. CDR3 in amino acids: CASTQGTGGNSQPQHF. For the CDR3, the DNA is TGTGCCAGCACCCAAGGGACAGGGGGTAATAGTCAGCCCCAGCATTTT.